The 7 T cell receptor beta chains below were found in one sample sequenced in a study of blood T cell repertoires in COVID-19. Assay used: immunoSEQ multiplex PCR; TCRdb lists only in-frame clones, some missing. The sample lists 250,000 to 350,000 clones; about nine tenths were seen once. The specimen was PBMCs or T cells enriched from blood (not recorded which). These receptors were taken from a woman in her fifties or sixties who had recovered from COVID-19.

This rearrangement joins TRBV28 to TRBJ2-7; perhaps TRBD2 as D (5 bases). The V end lost 6 bases, the J end lost 2 bases, and 14 bases lay between the germline ends. The germline V gene encodes CDR1 MDHEN and CDR2 SYDVKM. This CDR3 region has 14 residues. In DNA, the CDR3 is TGTGCCAGCAGCTCCCAACTAGGTGCCTACGAGCAGTACTTC. Protein sequence: CASSSQLGAYEQYF.

This clone was observed once. The V and J genes are TRBV9 and TRBJ2-2, with 12 nucleotides matching TRBD2. The CDR3 runs 15 residues. The ends lost 3 bases at V and 8 bases at J; junction bases unmatched: 5. CDR1 and CDR2 (germline): SGDLS, YYNGEE. CDR3 sequence: CASSALAGGQGELFF. CDR3 DNA: TGTGCCAGCAGCGCTCTAGCGGGAGGGCAGGGGGAGCTGTTTTTT.

The gene calls are TRBV7-9 and TRBJ1-1; 7 nucleotides match TRBD1. Germline trimming cut 1 base from V and 1 base from J; bases unmatched to any gene: 3. CDR1 and CDR2 from the germline V gene are SEHNR and FQNEAQ (reference sequence). The CDR3 consists of 15 residues. CDR3 protein: CASSLEGQPNTEAFF. The CDR3 nucleotides read TGTGCCAGCAGCTTAGAGGGACAGCCGAACACTGAAGCTTTCTTT.

J is TRBJ2-6 and V is TRBV9; 9 bases fit TRBD1. The CDR3 is 16 residues long. Germline CDR1 and CDR2: SGDLS and YYNGEE. J lost 2 bases, V lost 2 bases, and 2 bases had no gene match. The CDR3 sequence is CASSVNRGPGANVLTF. For the CDR3, the DNA is TGTGCCAGCAGCGTCAACAGGGGGCCTGGGGCCAACGTCCTGACTTTC.

V gene TRBV11-2 combines with J gene TRBJ2-7, with 7 bases that match TRBD1. The CDR3 extends over 14 amino acids. The ends lost 6 bases at V and 2 bases at J; junction bases unmatched: 7. Germline V gives CDR1 SGHAT, CDR2 FQNNGV. CDR3 amino acids: CASRNRGQTYEQYF. CDR3 bases: TGTGCCAGCAGGAACAGGGGACAGACCTACGAGCAGTACTTC.

The chain couples TRBV7-3 to TRBJ1-6; a possible D gene is TRBD1 (5 bases). V was pared by 4 bases and J by 7 bases, with 5 bases between. In germline, CDR1 is SGHTA, CDR2 FQGTGA. The CDR3 length is 12 residues. CDR3 sequence: CASSSGNSPLHF. The CDR3 DNA reads TGTGCCAGCAGCTCAGGGAATTCACCCCTCCACTTT.

This rearrangement joins TRBV5-1 to TRBJ1-2; D perhaps matches TRBD1 (6 bases). The CDR3 length is 16 residues. Trimming shortened V by 2 bases and J by 2 bases, and 16 bases separated the two germline ends. The V gene's germline CDR1 is SGHRS and CDR2 YFSETQ. CDR3 bases: TGCGCCAGCAGCTTAAGCCCCGTGGGGGCCAACTATGGCTACACCTTC. It encodes CASSLSPVGANYGYTF.